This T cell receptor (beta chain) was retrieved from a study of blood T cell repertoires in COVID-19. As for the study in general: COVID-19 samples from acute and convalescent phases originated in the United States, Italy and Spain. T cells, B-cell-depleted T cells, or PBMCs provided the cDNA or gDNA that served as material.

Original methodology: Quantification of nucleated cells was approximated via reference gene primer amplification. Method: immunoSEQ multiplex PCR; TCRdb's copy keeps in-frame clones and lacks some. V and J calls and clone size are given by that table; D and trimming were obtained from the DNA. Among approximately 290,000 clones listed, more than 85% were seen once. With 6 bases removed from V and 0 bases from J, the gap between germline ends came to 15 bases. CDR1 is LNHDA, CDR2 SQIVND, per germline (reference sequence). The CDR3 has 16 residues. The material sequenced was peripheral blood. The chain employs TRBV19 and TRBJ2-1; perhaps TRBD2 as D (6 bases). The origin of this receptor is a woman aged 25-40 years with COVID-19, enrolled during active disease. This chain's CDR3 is CASSEAGTYSYNEQFF. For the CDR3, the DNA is TGTGCCAGTAGCGAGGCCGGGACTTACTCCTACAATGAGCAGTTCTTC.